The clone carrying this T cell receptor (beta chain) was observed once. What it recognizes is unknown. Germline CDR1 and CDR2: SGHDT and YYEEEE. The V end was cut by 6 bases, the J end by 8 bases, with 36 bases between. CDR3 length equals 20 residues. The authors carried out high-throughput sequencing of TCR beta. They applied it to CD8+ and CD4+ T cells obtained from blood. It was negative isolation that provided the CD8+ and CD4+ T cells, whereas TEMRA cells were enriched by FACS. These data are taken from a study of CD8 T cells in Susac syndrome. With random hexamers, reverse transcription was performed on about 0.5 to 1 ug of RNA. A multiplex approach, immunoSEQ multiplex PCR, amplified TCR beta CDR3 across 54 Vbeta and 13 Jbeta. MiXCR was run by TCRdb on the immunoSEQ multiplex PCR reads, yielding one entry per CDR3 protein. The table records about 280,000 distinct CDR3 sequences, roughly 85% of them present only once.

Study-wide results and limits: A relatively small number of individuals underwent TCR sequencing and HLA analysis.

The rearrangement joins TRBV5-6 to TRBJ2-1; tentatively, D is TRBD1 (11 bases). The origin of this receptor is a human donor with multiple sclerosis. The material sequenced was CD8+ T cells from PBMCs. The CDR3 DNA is TGTGCCAGCATCACCATACAAGGACAGGGGGCTAGCGGGAGTACGGATGAGCAGTTCTTC. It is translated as CASITIQGQGASGSTDEQFF. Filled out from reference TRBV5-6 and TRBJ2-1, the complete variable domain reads DAGVTQSPTHLIKTRGQQVTLRCSPKSGHDTVSWYQQALGQGPQFIFQYYEEEERQRGNFPDRFSGHQFPNYSSELNVNALLLGDSALYLCASITIQGQGASGSTDEQFFGPGTRLTVL.